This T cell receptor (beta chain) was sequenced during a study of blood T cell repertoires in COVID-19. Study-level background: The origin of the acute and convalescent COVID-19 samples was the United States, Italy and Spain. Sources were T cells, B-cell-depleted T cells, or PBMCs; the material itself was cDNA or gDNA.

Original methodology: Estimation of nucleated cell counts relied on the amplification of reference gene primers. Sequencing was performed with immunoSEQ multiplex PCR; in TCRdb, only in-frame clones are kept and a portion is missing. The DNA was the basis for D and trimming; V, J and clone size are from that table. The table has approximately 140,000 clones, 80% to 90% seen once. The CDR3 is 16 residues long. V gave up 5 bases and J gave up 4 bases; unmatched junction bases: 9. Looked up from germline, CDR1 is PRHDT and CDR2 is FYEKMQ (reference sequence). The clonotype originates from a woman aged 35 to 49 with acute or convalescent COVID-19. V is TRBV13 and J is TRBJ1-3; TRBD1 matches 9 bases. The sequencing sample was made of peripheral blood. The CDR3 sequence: CASSHRRQGVGNTIYF. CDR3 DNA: TGTGCCAGCAGCCACCGCAGACAGGGGGTAGGAAACACCATATATTTT.